A selection of T cell receptor beta chains follows, all from one sample in a study of blood T cell repertoires in COVID-19. Data came from immunoSEQ multiplex PCR; TCRdb stores just in-frame clones and leaves some out. There are 300,000 to 350,000 clones in the sample; under 95% occur only once, and more than 3% lies in the top ten. The specimen sequenced was peripheral blood. The receptors come from a woman younger than 35 who had recovered from COVID-19. Each CDR3 is given with its conserved first and last residue. The D gene is left open where the match is weak. Some rows mark clone size as missing; the rest say once, few, many or name a class of expanded clone.

TRBJ2-6	TRBV15	NA	NA	TGTGCCACCAGCTCGAACTTGCCTGGGGCCAACGTCCTGACTTTC	CATSSNLPGANVLTF
TRBJ1-2	TRBV27	NA	NA	TGTGCCAGCAGTCCCGCGGGGACCTCCTATGGCTACACCTTC	CASSPAGTSYGYTF
TRBJ1-5	TRBV10-3	once	NA	TGTGCCATCCGACCGGGGGAGGACGAGCCCCAGCATTTT	CAIRPGEDEPQHF
TRBJ1-1	TRBV7-2	NA	TRBD1	TGTGCCAGCAGCCCGACAGGGGCCCGGGACACTGAAGCTTTCTTT	CASSPTGARDTEAFF
TRBJ2-5	TRBV13	NA	NA	TGTGCCAGCAGCTTAGGCAAGAGGAACCACCAAGAGACCCAGTACTTC	CASSLGKRNHQETQYF
TRBJ1-2	TRBV30	NA	NA	TGTGCCTGGAGTGTTCGGCAGGGGACGCCCGTCTTC	CAWSVRQGTPVF
TRBJ2-1	TRBV5-8	NA	TRBD2	TGTGCCAGCAGCTTGGATCGGGCTGGGACTAGCGCCTACAATGAGCAGTTCTTC	CASSLDRAGTSAYNEQFF
TRBJ2-1	TRBV24-1	NA	TRBD2	TGTGCCACAGCTAGCGGGAGCTCCTACAATGAGCAGTTCTTC	CATASGSSYNEQFF
TRBJ1-2	TRBV29-1	NA	NA	TGCAGCGTTGACCGCACCCGCGGGTCGTACACCTTC	CSVDRTRGSYTF
TRBJ2-1	TRBV5-1	NA	TRBD1	TGCGCCAGCAGCTTGCTTGGGACAGGGTGGAACAATGAGCAGTTCTTC	CASSLLGTGWNNEQFF
TRBJ1-1	TRBV19	NA	TRBD1	TGTGCCAGTAGTACCCAGGGGGACACTGAAGCTTTCTTT	CASSTQGDTEAFF
TRBJ2-5	TRBV4-3	NA	NA	TGCGCCAGCAGCCGGGACTTTCAAGAGACCCAGTACTTC	CASSRDFQETQYF
TRBJ1-1	TRBV5-6	NA	NA	TGTGCCAGCAGCTTGTCCTGGGCGCCTGAGAACACTGAAGCTTTCTTT	CASSLSWAPENTEAFF
TRBJ1-1	TRBV29-1	NA	NA	TGCAGCGTTGATTGGGCAGCCGAAGCTTTCTTT	CSVDWAAEAFF
TRBJ1-5	TRBV23-1	once	NA	TGCGCCAGCAGTCTAGGACAATCTAGCAATCAGCCCCAGCATTTT	CASSLGQSSNQPQHF
TRBJ1-2	TRBV19	once	NA	TGTGCCAGTAGTCGCCACAGGGTTCTGGTGGGCTACACCTTC	CASSRHRVLVGYTF
TRBJ2-5	TRBV4-1	NA	TRBD1	TGCGCCAGCAGCCAAGCATACAGGGGGCCTTTAGGAGAGACCCAGTACTTC	CASSQAYRGPLGETQYF
TRBJ1-6	TRBV6-5	NA	TRBD1	TGTGCCAGCAGTACCCTACAGGGGAATTCACCCCTCCACTTT	CASSTLQGNSPLHF
TRBJ2-3	TRBV29-1	NA	TRBD2	TGCAGCGCACCTACTAGCGGGAGTGCGTATTTT	CSAPTSGSAYF
TRBJ2-1	TRBV24-1	NA	NA	TGTGCCACCAGTGATTTAACCGGGTCCCTGAGGAATGAGCAGTTCTTC	CATSDLTGSLRNEQFF
TRBJ2-1	TRBV11-2	NA	TRBD2	TGTGCCAGCAGCGCCCCTAGCGGGAGTACCTACAATGAGCAGTTCTTC	CASSAPSGSTYNEQFF
TRBJ2-2	TRBV19	NA	NA	TGTGCCAGTAGTGCCCGGGGCGGGGAGCTGTTTTTT	CASSARGGELFF
TRBJ2-2	TRBV27	NA	NA	TGTGCCAGCAGTTTACCCAAGGGGCTAACAGGGACCGGGGAGCTGTTTTTT	CASSLPKGLTGTGELFF
TRBJ1-2	TRBV5-1	NA	NA	TGCGCCAGCAGGATCTCCGGCGGGGGCTACACCTTC	CASRISGGGYTF
TRBJ1-2	TRBV19	NA	TRBD1	TGTGCCAGTTCACTGGGACAGAACTATGGCTACACCTTC	CASSLGQNYGYTF
TRBJ1-6	TRBV5-6	NA	NA	TGTGCCAGCAGCTTCGGGCCACAGCGGGGAAATTCACCCCTCCACTTT	CASSFGPQRGNSPLHF
TRBJ2-1	TRBV19	NA	TRBD2	TGTGCCAGTAGTATAGGGATAGCGGGAAGCAATGAGCAGTTCTTC	CASSIGIAGSNEQFF
TRBJ1-2	TRBV4-3	NA	TRBD1	TGCGCCAGCAGCCGTGGGGACAGCTTCTATGGCTACACCTTC	CASSRGDSFYGYTF
TRBJ2-2	TRBV19	NA	TRBD1	TGTGCCAGTAGTGACGGGACAGGGGGGTACGCCGGGGAGCTGTTTTTT	CASSDGTGGYAGELFF
TRBJ2-3	TRBV18	NA	NA	TGTGCCAGCTCACCTAGCCAGACCCGCACAGATACGCAGTATTTT	CASSPSQTRTDTQYF
TRBJ2-1	TRBV4-3	NA	TRBD2	TGCGCCAGCAGCCAAGATCCCAAGACTAGCGGGAGGTACAATGAGCAGTTCTTC	CASSQDPKTSGRYNEQFF
TRBJ2-1	TRBV24-1	NA	NA	TGTGCCACCAGCCAGACTAGCAATGAGCAGTTCTTC	CATSQTSNEQFF
TRBJ1-1	TRBV28	NA	NA	TGTGCCAGCAGACTAGGGATGAACACTGAAGCTTTCTTT	CASRLGMNTEAFF
TRBJ1-4	TRBV19	NA	TRBD1	TGTGCCAGTAGGACCGGGGACAGGGAAGGGGAAAAACTGTTTTTT	CASRTGDREGEKLFF
TRBJ2-3	TRBV6-1	NA	TRBD2	TGTGCCAGCAGTGGATTAACTAGCGGGAGGGCCTACGCGCAGTATTTT	CASSGLTSGRAYAQYF
TRBJ1-1	TRBV5-1	NA	NA	TGCGCCAGCAGCTTGGGCGTCACCGGCACTGAAGCTTTCTTT	CASSLGVTGTEAFF
TRBJ1-1	TRBV11-2	NA	NA	TGTGCCAGCAGCCCTCCCCGGGTCCGAGCTTTCTTT	CASSPPRVRAFF
TRBJ1-2	TRBV19	NA	NA	TGTGCCAGTAGTATAGATCTTGACATTTGGGGCTACACCTTC	CASSIDLDIWGYTF
TRBJ1-2	TRBV30	NA	NA	TGTGCCTGGAGTGCGGGAAGGGCCCTTGGGTATGGCTACACCTTC	CAWSAGRALGYGYTF
TRBJ1-6	TRBV4-3	NA	TRBD1	TGCGCCAGCAGCGACAGGGCCTTCGAAGAACCCCTCCACTTT	CASSDRAFEEPLHF
TRBJ1-2	TRBV6-2/TRBV6-3	once	NA	TGTGCCAGCAGTTACCCCCCACCAGGGGACGAAAACTATGGCTACACCTTC	CASSYPPPGDENYGYTF
TRBJ2-1	TRBV19	NA	NA	TGTGCCAGCTCCGGTAGCTCCTACAATGAGCAGTTCTTC	CASSGSSYNEQFF
TRBJ2-1	TRBV7-2	NA	TRBD2	TGTGCCAGCAGCTTAGCGGGAGGGCATGAGCAGTTCTTC	CASSLAGGHEQFF